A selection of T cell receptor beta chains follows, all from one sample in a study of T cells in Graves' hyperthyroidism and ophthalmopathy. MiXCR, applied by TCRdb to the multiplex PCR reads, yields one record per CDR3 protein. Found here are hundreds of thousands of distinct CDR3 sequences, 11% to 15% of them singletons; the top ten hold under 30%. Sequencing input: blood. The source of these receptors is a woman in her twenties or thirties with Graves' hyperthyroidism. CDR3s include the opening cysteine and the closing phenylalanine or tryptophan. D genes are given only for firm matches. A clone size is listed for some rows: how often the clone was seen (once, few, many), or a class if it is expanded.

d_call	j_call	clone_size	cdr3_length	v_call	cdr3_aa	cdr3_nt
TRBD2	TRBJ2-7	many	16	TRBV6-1	CASSYASGAGGYEQYF	TGTGCCAGCAGTTATGCCTCGGGGGCGGGAGGCTACGAGCAGTACTTC
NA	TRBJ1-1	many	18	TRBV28	CASRRPRHYRGGNTEAFF	TGTGCCAGCAGACGTCCCCGGCACTACCGAGGGGGAAACACTGAAGCTTTCTTT
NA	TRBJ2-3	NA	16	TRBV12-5	CASGSGGGRLPDTQYF	TGTGCTAGTGGTTCAGGGGGGGGGAGACTCCCAGATACGCAGTATTTT
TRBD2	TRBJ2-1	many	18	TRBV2	CASGWTSGRLGSYNEQFF	TGTGCCAGCGGGTGGACTAGCGGGAGATTGGGTTCCTACAATGAGCAGTTCTTC
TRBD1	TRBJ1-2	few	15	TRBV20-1	CSAIKGDRASYGYTF	TGCAGTGCTATCAAGGGGGACAGGGCTAGCTATGGCTACACCTTC
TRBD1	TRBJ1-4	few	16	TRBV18	CASSPRTGGTPEKLFF	TGTGCCAGCTCACCGCGGACAGGGGGTACTCCAGAAAAACTGTTTTTT
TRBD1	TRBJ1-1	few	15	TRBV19	CASSIGQGATTEAFF	TGTGCCAGTAGTATCGGCCAGGGGGCTACCACTGAAGCTTTCTTT
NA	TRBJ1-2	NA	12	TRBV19	CASSSRGSGYTF	TGTGCCAGTAGTTCCAGGGGATCCGGCTACACCTTC
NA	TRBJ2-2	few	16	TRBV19	CASSIRDLANTGELFF	TGTGCCAGTAGTATTCGGGACCTCGCGAACACCGGGGAGCTGTTTTTT
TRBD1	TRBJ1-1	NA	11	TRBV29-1	CSGTGNTEAFF	TGCAGCGGGACAGGGAACACTGAAGCTTTCTTT
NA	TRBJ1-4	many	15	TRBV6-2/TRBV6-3	CASKGTTAPREKLFF	TGTGCCAGCAAGGGGACGACGGCTCCTCGCGAAAAACTGTTTTTT
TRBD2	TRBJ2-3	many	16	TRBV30	CAWKKKLAGVGDTQYF	TGTGCCTGGAAGAAAAAACTAGCGGGAGTTGGAGATACGCAGTATTTT
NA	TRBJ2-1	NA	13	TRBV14	CASSQLGGGEQFF	TGTGCCAGCAGCCAACTGGGAGGCGGGGAGCAGTTCTTC
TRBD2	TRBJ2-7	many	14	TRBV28	CASSLTGRTYEQYF	TGTGCCAGCAGTTTAACCGGGAGGACCTACGAGCAGTACTTC
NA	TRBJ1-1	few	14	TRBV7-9	CASSLELAQLKAFF	TGTGCCAGCAGCTTAGAGTTGGCCCAGCTTAAGGCTTTCTTT
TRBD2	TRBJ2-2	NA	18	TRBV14	CASSRRGLAGANTGELFF	TGTGCCAGCAGCCGCAGGGGACTAGCGGGAGCAAACACCGGGGAGCTGTTTTTT
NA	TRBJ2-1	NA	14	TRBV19	CASSGRGRYNEQFF	TGTGCCAGTAGTGGTCGGGGGCGCTACAATGAGCAGTTCTTC
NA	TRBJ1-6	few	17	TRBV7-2	CASRGGRFSSYNSPLHF	TGTGCCAGCAGAGGGGGACGGTTTAGCTCCTATAATTCACCCCTCCACTTT
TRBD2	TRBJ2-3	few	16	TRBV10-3	CAIRGLAGAVTDTQYF	TGTGCCATCAGGGGACTAGCGGGAGCCGTCACAGATACGCAGTATTTT
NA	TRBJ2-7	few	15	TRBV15	CATSGGRGGYYEQYF	TGTGCCACCAGCGGGGGTCGAGGGGGATACTACGAGCAGTACTTC
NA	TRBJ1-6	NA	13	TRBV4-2	CASSHWGDSPLHF	TGTGCCAGCAGCCACTGGGGGGATTCACCCCTCCACTTT
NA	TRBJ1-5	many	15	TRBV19	CASSIRGSDNQPQHF	TGTGCCAGTAGTATAAGGGGTTCGGACAATCAGCCCCAGCATTTT
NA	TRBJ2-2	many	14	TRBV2	CASRDLLLTGELFF	TGTGCCAGCCGGGACCTTCTGTTAACCGGGGAGCTGTTTTTT
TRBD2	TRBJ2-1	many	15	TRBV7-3	CASSFERGIYNEQFF	TGTGCCAGCAGCTTTGAGCGGGGGATTTACAATGAGCAGTTCTTC
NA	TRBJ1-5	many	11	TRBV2	CASSGDQPQHF	TGTGCCAGCAGTGGAGATCAGCCCCAGCATTTT
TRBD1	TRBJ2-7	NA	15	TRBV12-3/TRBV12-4	CASSSTGGGSYEQYF	TGTGCCAGCAGTTCGACAGGGGGAGGCTCCTACGAGCAGTACTTC
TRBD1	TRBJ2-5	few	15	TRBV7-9	CASSKRTGGSETQYF	TGTGCCAGCAGCAAACGGACAGGGGGCTCGGAGACCCAGTACTTC
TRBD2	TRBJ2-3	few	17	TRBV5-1	CASSGRLAEWGPDTQYF	TGCGCCAGCAGCGGACGACTAGCGGAGTGGGGCCCAGATACGCAGTATTTT
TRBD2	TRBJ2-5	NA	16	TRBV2	CASSGLAGVPQETQYF	TGTGCCAGCAGCGGACTAGCGGGAGTACCACAAGAGACCCAGTACTTC
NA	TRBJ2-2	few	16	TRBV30	CAWSVEYGTNTGELFF	TGTGCCTGGAGCGTGGAGTACGGCACGAACACCGGGGAGCTGTTTTTT
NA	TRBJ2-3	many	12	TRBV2	CASSLATDTQYF	TGTGCCAGCAGTCTAGCTACAGATACGCAGTATTTT